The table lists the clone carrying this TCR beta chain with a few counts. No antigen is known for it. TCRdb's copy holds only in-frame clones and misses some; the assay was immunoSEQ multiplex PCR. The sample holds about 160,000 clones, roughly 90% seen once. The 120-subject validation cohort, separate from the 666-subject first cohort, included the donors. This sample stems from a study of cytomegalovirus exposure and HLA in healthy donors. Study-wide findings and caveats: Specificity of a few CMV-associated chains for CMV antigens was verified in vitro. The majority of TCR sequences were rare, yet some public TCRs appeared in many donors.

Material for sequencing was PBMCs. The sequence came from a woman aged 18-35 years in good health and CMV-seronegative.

Here the CDR3 DNA reads TGCGCCAGCAGCTTGGTTGCGCAGAACACTGAAGCTTTCTTT. This encodes CASSLVAQNTEAFF. V is TRBV5-1 and J is TRBJ1-1, with no clear D. The CDR3 totals 14 residues. The V gene lost 0 bases and the J gene lost 1 base, with 7 bases spanning the gap. Germline V lookup: CDR1 SGHRS, CDR2 YFSETQ.